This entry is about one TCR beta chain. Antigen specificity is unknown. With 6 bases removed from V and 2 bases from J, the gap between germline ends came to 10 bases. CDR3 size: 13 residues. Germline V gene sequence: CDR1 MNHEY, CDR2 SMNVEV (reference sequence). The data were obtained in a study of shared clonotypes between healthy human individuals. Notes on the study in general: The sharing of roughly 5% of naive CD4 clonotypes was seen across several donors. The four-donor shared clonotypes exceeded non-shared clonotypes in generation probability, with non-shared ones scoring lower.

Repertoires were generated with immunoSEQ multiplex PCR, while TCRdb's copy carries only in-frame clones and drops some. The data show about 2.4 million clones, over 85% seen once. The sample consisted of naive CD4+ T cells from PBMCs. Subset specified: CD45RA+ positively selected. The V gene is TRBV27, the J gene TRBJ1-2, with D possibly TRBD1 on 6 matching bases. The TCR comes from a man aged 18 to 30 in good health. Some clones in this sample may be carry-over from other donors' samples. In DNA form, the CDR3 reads TGTGCCAGCAGACACAGGGAAAACTATGGCTACACCTTC. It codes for CASRHRENYGYTF.